Listed below are T cell receptor beta chains from one sample, sequenced in a study of blood T cell repertoires in COVID-19. Measured with immunoSEQ multiplex PCR; TCRdb has only the in-frame clones, and not every one. The repertoire has roughly 60,000 clones, over 75% of them found once; the top ten carry roughly 13%. Material for sequencing was peripheral blood. The receptors were gathered from a human donor in a cohort sampled during active COVID-19. Each CDR3 is given with its conserved first and last residue. A D gene is named only where the DNA matches it firmly. Size values are once, few and many counts, or a class for expanded clones, and some rows have none.

j_gene | d_gene | abundance | v_gene | CDR3aa | CDR3nt
TRBJ1-1 | TRBD1 | - | TRBV10-3 | CAIGTGASEAFF | TGTGCCATCGGAACAGGGGCGTCTGAAGCTTTCTTT
TRBJ2-7 | - | - | TRBV5-5 | CASSPWRLDYEQYF | TGTGCCAGCAGCCCCTGGAGGTTGGATTACGAGCAGTACTTC
TRBJ2-4 | - | - | TRBV5-5 | CASSLSGLAKNIQYF | TGTGCCAGCAGCTTGTCCGGACTAGCCAAAAACATTCAGTACTTC
TRBJ2-3 | TRBD2 | - | TRBV11-2 | CASSLGGGTDTQYF | TGTGCCAGCAGCTTGGGGGGGGGCACAGATACGCAGTATTTT
TRBJ2-3 | - | - | TRBV28 | CASSPTGTYTDTQYF | TGTGCCAGCAGTCCAACCGGGACTTACACAGATACGCAGTATTTT
TRBJ1-1 | - | few | TRBV6-5 | CASSYRARAEAFF | TGTGCCAGCAGTTACCGTGCAAGAGCTGAAGCTTTCTTT
TRBJ2-1 | - | - | TRBV27 | CASRTLAGTPYNEQFF | TGTGCCAGCAGGACCCTTGCCGGGACACCCTACAATGAGCAGTTCTTC
TRBJ2-7 | TRBD1 | - | TRBV4-1 | CASSQAGTGFNEQYF | TGCGCCAGCAGCCAAGCCGGGACAGGGTTCAACGAGCAGTACTTC
TRBJ2-1 | TRBD2 | - | TRBV28 | CASSLRLALYNEQFF | TGTGCCAGCAGTTTGAGACTAGCGCTTTACAATGAGCAGTTCTTC
TRBJ2-2 | TRBD2 | - | TRBV7-2 | CASSLVAAGHTGELFF | TGTGCCAGCAGCTTAGTAGCAGCGGGGCACACCGGGGAGCTGTTTTTT
TRBJ2-7 | - | - | TRBV5-1 | CASSEQAYEQYF | TGCGCCAGCAGCGAACAGGCCTACGAGCAGTACTTC
TRBJ2-1 | TRBD2 | - | TRBV4-3 | CASSQRLADPVGSYNEQFF | TGCGCCAGCAGCCAAAGGCTAGCGGACCCGGTGGGCTCCTACAATGAGCAGTTCTTC
TRBJ2-4 | - | once | TRBV6-4 | CANSGVAKNIQYF | TGTGCCAACTCAGGTGTAGCCAAAAACATTCAGTACTTC
TRBJ1-5 | - | - | TRBV6-5 | CASSGGYSNQPQHF | TGTGCCAGCAGCGGCGGGTATAGCAATCAGCCCCAGCATTTT
TRBJ2-7 | TRBD2 | few | TRBV27 | CASSALAESYEQYF | TGTGCCAGCAGTGCACTAGCGGAGTCCTACGAGCAGTACTTC
TRBJ1-5 | TRBD1 | - | TRBV4-1 | CASSQPRTGGNQPQHF | TGCGCCAGCAGCCAACCGAGGACAGGGGGCAATCAGCCCCAGCATTTT
TRBJ2-1 | TRBD2 | - | TRBV7-2 | CASPPAGVTYNEQFF | TGTGCCAGCCCTCCGGCGGGAGTGACCTACAATGAGCAGTTCTTC
TRBJ2-3 | TRBD2 | - | TRBV7-8 | CASSLVGLAGGRADTQYF | TGTGCCAGCAGCTTAGTCGGACTAGCGGGAGGGAGGGCAGATACGCAGTATTTT
TRBJ1-5 | - | - | TRBV27 | CASRSPGQPQHF | TGTGCCAGCAGATCCCCTGGCCAGCCCCAGCATTTT
TRBJ2-3 | - | - | TRBV30 | CAWSKGVGGGPTDTQYF | TGTGCCTGGAGTAAAGGTGTAGGGGGAGGGCCTACAGATACGCAGTATTTT
TRBJ1-6 | - | - | TRBV6-4 | CASSRGGNSPLHF | TGTGCCAGCAGTCGGGGTGGGAATTCACCCCTCCACTTT
TRBJ2-3 | - | once | TRBV4-3 | CASSARQVTDTQYF | TGCGCCAGCAGCGCCAGACAGGTTACAGATACGCAGTATTTT
TRBJ2-1 | TRBD2 | - | TRBV24-1 | CATSEGLAGAEQFF | TGTGCCACCAGTGAAGGACTAGCGGGAGCTGAGCAGTTCTTC
TRBJ1-1 | - | - | TRBV7-2 | CASSPMADTEAFF | TGTGCCAGCAGCCCAATGGCAGACACTGAAGCTTTCTTT
TRBJ2-7 | - | few | TRBV7-9 | CASSLQGGSYEQYF | TGTGCCAGCAGCTTACAGGGTGGCTCCTACGAGCAGTACTTC
TRBJ1-5 | - | few | TRBV2 | CASGGSNQPQHF | TGTGCCAGCGGCGGAAGCAATCAGCCCCAGCATTTT
TRBJ1-5 | TRBD1 | - | TRBV30 | CAWSPKTGGVGQPQHF | TGTGCCTGGAGTCCCAAGACAGGGGGTGTTGGACAGCCCCAGCATTTT
TRBJ2-7 | - | - | TRBV19 | CASSTYRERFYEQYF | TGTGCCAGTAGTACCTACAGGGAAAGGTTCTACGAGCAGTACTTC
TRBJ1-5 | - | - | TRBV27 | CASRSGLLSNQPQHF | TGTGCCAGCAGGTCAGGACTGCTTAGCAATCAGCCCCAGCATTTT
TRBJ2-2 | TRBD2 | - | TRBV7-9 | CASSILAGVITGELFF | TGTGCCAGCAGCATACTAGCGGGAGTAATCACCGGGGAGCTGTTTTTT
TRBJ2-7 | - | - | TRBV7-2 | CASSLGQEPLNYEQYF | TGTGCCAGCAGCTTAGGTCAGGAACCGCTTAACTACGAGCAGTACTTC
TRBJ2-1 | TRBD2 | - | TRBV10-1 | CASSDTGTRGSNEQFF | TGCGCCAGCAGTGATACCGGGACTAGAGGCTCCAATGAGCAGTTCTTC
TRBJ1-2 | TRBD1 | once | TRBV5-4 | CASSLRSGTGGYGYTF | TGTGCCAGCAGCTTAAGGTCCGGGACAGGGGGCTATGGCTACACCTTC
TRBJ2-7 | - | - | TRBV19 | CASSNSLGF | TGTGCCAGTAGCAACAGTCTTGGGTTC
TRBJ2-2 | TRBD2 | - | TRBV5-1 | CASSHTSGSYTGELFF | TGCGCCAGCAGCCATACTAGCGGGAGTTACACCGGGGAGCTGTTTTTT
TRBJ2-5 | - | - | TRBV18 | CASSWTEGNQETQYF | TGTGCCAGCTCATGGACAGAGGGGAACCAAGAGACCCAGTACTTC
TRBJ2-7 | TRBD2 | - | TRBV3-1/TRBV3-2 | CASRHWTSGRANEQYF | TGTGCCAGCAGGCACTGGACTAGCGGGAGGGCCAACGAGCAGTACTTC
TRBJ2-3 | TRBD1 | - | TRBV28 | CASPPGQTTDTQYF | TGTGCCAGCCCCCCGGGACAGACCACAGATACGCAGTATTTT
TRBJ2-3 | - | - | TRBV7-3 | CASSPGTTDTQYF | TGTGCCAGCAGCCCTGGGACAACAGATACGCAGTATTTT
TRBJ2-2 | - | - | TRBV6-4 | CASSDSSGNTGELFF | TGTGCCAGCAGTGACTCTAGCGGGAACACCGGGGAGCTGTTTTTT
TRBJ2-5 | - | - | TRBV11-1 | CASSSGMETQYF | TGTGCCAGCAGCTCAGGGATGGAGACCCAGTACTTC
TRBJ1-1 | - | once | TRBV9 | CASSADSVWNTEAFF | TGTGCCAGCAGCGCCGATTCGGTTTGGAACACTGAAGCTTTCTTT
TRBJ2-7 | - | few | TRBV18 | CASSPPSITYEQYF | TGTGCCAGCTCACCACCTAGCATTACCTACGAGCAGTACTTC
TRBJ1-2 | - | - | TRBV19 | CASSMGEGTVNYINYGYTF | TGTGCCAGTAGTATGGGAGAGGGAACAGTTAATTACATTAACTATGGCTACACCTTC
TRBJ1-1 | - | - | TRBV7-3 | CASSSPKYSEAFF | TGTGCCAGCAGCTCCCCAAAGTACTCTGAAGCTTTCTTT